What follows is one T cell receptor beta chain and its context. At one boundary the junction diverges from the germline segment, which might be a read error. The sample belongs to a study of CD4 and CD8 cells across lung adenocarcinoma regions. Germline assignment: CDR1 MGHRA and CDR2 YSYEKL. CDR3 length equals 18 residues. TCRdb recomputed calls from the PCR reads with MiXCR, one row per CDR3 protein. The sample has around 25,000 distinct CDR3 sequences, approximately 50% seen once. Input material: CD8+ T cells from the center of a lung tumor. This sequence originates from a male donor with lung adenocarcinoma. The CD4 and CD8 labels of this study may be unreliable. The chain couples TRBV4-1 to TRBJ2-3; D gene ambiguous. The CDR3 DNA reads TGCGCCAGCAGTCCAAGATTCACGGCTATCGGGTTTACAGATACGCAGTATTTC. This translates into CASSPRFTAIGFTDTQYF.